The sequence of this T cell receptor beta chain was determined in a study of blood T cell repertoires in COVID-19 (dated by TCRdb to about 2020). With respect to the entire study: Samples covering the acute and convalescent phases of COVID-19 were provided by collaborators in the United States, Italy and Spain. The prospective study material was composed of cDNA or gDNA derived from T cells, B-cell-depleted T cells, or PBMCs. Deeply sampled blood TCRbeta repertoires from subjects exposed to, actively infected with, or recovered from COVID-19 were included in the dataset. The samples were drawn from the first 160 participants of the ongoing ImmuneRACE study and from 950 to 1,500 subjects provided by 6 global collaborators. HLA class I and class II types, where available, came from metadata supplied by the sample provider rather than from assay-based typing. A freely available public database, intended as a resource for researchers studying the immune response to SARS-CoV-2, is where the repertoires were released. The sample metadata nearly always contained a de-identified subject ID, COVID-19 status, age in years and sex.

Here is what the overall study found, with its caveats: The amount of clinical and demographic metadata varied by source and participant and was provided uncurated.

CDR1 and CDR2, looked up from the germline V gene, are SGHTA and FQGNSA. Including the terminal cysteine and phenylalanine, the CDR3 comprises 16 residues. Only the CDR3 DNA stays, 48 bases, in frame from base 1. Unmatched junction bases come to 11, with V trimmed by 5 bases and J by 4 bases. The collaborating institutions used their own protocols to collect whole blood in K2EDTA tubes. For TCRbeta analysis, collaborator samples were shipped as frozen whole blood, as isolated PBMCs, or as DNA extracted from either sample type. The immunoSEQ Assay, a bias-controlled multiplex PCR, was used to amplify TCRbeta CDR3 regions from genomic DNA. From the authors' description of their analysis: Within the assay, amplification of reference gene primers was used to estimate how many nucleated cells each sample contained. To quantify the absolute abundance of each unique TCRbeta CDR3 rearrangement, sequence reads were collapsed and filtered. For each sample, productive Simpson clonality was calculated by taking the square root of Simpson's diversity index across productive rearrangements. The table was pulled from immuneACCESS by TCRdb, which kept in-frame rearrangements only. Such tables lose some clones; where checked, under half of the loss comes from unresolved V genes, and the rest has no known cause. Clonal size and the V and J genes are those of that table, whereas D and trimming came from the DNA. Within this sample are around 170,000 clones, with 70% to 90% of them counted one time only. The top ten clones comprise roughly 7% of the sample.

In the case of this clone: Its antigen target is currently unknown. Base qualities are not provided; no much larger clone lies one nucleotide away.

The TCR comes from a man in his fifties with active or convalescent COVID-19. Sequencing was done on a sample of peripheral blood. The chain is encoded by TRBV7-2 joined to TRBJ1-2, with 9 middle bases fitting TRBD1. CDR3 protein: CASSTWDRAQSYGYTF. At the DNA level, the sequence is TGTGCCAGCAGCACGTGGGACAGGGCACAATCCTATGGCTACACCTTC.